This is a list of T cell receptor beta chains from one sample in a study of technical replicates of blood from a few donors. TCRdb's table, derived via immunoSEQ multiplex PCR, lists solely in-frame clones and lacks some. Of approximately 81,000 clones listed, roughly 95% are singletons. Sequencing was carried out using T cells isolated from PBMCs. These receptor sequences come from a human donor in good health. CDR3s include the opening cysteine and the closing phenylalanine or tryptophan.

j_call: TRBJ2-7
v_call: TRBV11-2
cdr3_aa: CASSLVGLAPYEQYF

j_call: TRBJ1-1
v_call: TRBV6-6
cdr3_aa: CASSFEGHLNTEAFF

j_call: TRBJ2-2
v_call: TRBV9
cdr3_aa: CASSDPGITTGELFF

j_call: TRBJ1-3
v_call: TRBV4-3
cdr3_aa: CASSQGTASGNTIYF

j_call: TRBJ2-1
v_call: TRBV4-2
cdr3_aa: CASSQHLAGGGNEQFF

j_call: TRBJ2-7
v_call: TRBV9
cdr3_aa: CASSFMTGESEQYF

j_call: TRBJ2-7
v_call: TRBV27
cdr3_aa: CASSWAGPHYEQYF

j_call: TRBJ1-1
v_call: TRBV5-6
cdr3_aa: CASSLVGVGTEAFF

j_call: TRBJ1-1
v_call: TRBV19
cdr3_aa: CASSIRGGTEAFF

j_call: TRBJ2-7
v_call: TRBV19
cdr3_aa: CASSPNFRRYEQYF

j_call: TRBJ1-2
v_call: TRBV27
cdr3_aa: CASSWTGRNYGYTF

j_call: TRBJ1-5
v_call: TRBV4-1
cdr3_aa: CASSQTTGVYQPQHF

j_call: TRBJ2-3
v_call: TRBV18
cdr3_aa: CASSRGTGEDTQYF

j_call: TRBJ2-3
v_call: TRBV9
cdr3_aa: CASSATTGASLTDTQYF

j_call: TRBJ2-7
v_call: TRBV29-1
cdr3_aa: CSVEVGGKGGRSSYEQYF

j_call: TRBJ2-7
v_call: TRBV10-3
cdr3_aa: CAISESHSSSYEQYF

j_call: TRBJ2-7
v_call: TRBV2
cdr3_aa: CASTLGSYEQYF

j_call: TRBJ2-1
v_call: TRBV6-5
cdr3_aa: CASSYVRGEQFF

j_call: TRBJ2-3
v_call: TRBV7-2
cdr3_aa: CASSSQGAADTQYF

j_call: TRBJ2-7
v_call: TRBV6-5
cdr3_aa: CAVARDSSYEQYF

j_call: TRBJ1-2
v_call: TRBV29-1
cdr3_aa: CSVRVNYGYTF

j_call: TRBJ2-1
v_call: TRBV5-1
cdr3_aa: CASQTSGTYNEQFF

j_call: TRBJ2-7
v_call: TRBV11-2
cdr3_aa: CASAARNEQYF

j_call: TRBJ2-7
v_call: TRBV2
cdr3_aa: CASSEGQGIASYEQYF

j_call: TRBJ2-7
v_call: TRBV30
cdr3_aa: CAWRKRYEQYF

j_call: TRBJ1-2
v_call: TRBV6-5
cdr3_aa: CASSYSEGVRGYTF

j_call: TRBJ2-7
v_call: TRBV29-1
cdr3_aa: CSVVRGYEQYF

j_call: TRBJ2-3
v_call: TRBV11-2
cdr3_aa: CASSLAASGRIGTQYF

j_call: TRBJ2-7
v_call: TRBV5-1
cdr3_aa: CASSGTRQGISQQYF

j_call: TRBJ2-7
v_call: TRBV28
cdr3_aa: CASSLGLAEQYF

j_call: TRBJ2-7
v_call: TRBV20-1
cdr3_aa: CSARDGRKQYF

j_call: TRBJ2-5
v_call: TRBV7-9
cdr3_aa: CASSIRTGGIAGETQYF

j_call: TRBJ2-7
v_call: TRBV6-5
cdr3_aa: CASSTYAGTTYEQYF

j_call: TRBJ2-7
v_call: TRBV27
cdr3_aa: CASSLSRGYEQYF

j_call: TRBJ2-3
v_call: TRBV30
cdr3_aa: CAWSDTRNTQYF

j_call: TRBJ2-3
v_call: TRBV27
cdr3_aa: CASRVYGADTQYF